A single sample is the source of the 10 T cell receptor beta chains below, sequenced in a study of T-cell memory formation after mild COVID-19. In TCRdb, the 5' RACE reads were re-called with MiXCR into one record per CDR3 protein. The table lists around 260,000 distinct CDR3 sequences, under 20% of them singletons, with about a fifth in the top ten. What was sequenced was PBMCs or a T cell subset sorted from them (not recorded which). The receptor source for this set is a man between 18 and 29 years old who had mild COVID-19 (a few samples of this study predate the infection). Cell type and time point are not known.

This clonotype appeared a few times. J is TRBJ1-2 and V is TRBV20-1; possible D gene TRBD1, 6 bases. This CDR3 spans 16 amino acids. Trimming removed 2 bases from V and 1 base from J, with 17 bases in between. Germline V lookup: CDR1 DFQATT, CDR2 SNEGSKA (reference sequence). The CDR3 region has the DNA TGCAGTGCTAGATGGGTTGGGGGGGCCAGTAACTATGGCTACACCTTC. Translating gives CSARWVGGASNYGYTF.

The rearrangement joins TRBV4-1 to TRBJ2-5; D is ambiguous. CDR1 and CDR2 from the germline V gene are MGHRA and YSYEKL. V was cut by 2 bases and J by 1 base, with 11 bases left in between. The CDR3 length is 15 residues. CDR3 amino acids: CASSQITATQETQYF. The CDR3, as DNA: TGCGCCAGCAGCCAAATTACAGCGACCCAAGAGACCCAGTACTTC.

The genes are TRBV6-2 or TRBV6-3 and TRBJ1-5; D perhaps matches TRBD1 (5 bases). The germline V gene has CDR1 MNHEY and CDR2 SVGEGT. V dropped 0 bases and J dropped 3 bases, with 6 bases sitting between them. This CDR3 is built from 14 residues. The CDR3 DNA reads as TGTGCCAGCAGTTACTCGGGGGACAATCAGCCCCAGCATTTT. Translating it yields CASSYSGDNQPQHF.

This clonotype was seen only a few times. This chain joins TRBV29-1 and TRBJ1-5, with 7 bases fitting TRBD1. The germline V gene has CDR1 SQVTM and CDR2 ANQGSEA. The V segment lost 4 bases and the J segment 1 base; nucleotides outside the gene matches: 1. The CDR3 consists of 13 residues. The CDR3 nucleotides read TGCAGCGTTGGACAGGGAAGCAATCAGCCCCAGCATTTT. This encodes CSVGQGSNQPQHF.

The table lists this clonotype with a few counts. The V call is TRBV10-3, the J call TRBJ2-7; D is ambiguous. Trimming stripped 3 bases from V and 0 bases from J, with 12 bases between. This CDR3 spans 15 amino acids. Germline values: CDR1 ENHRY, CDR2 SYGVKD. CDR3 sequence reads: CAISDPDHSSYEQYF. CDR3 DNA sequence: TGTGCCATCAGTGATCCGGACCATAGCTCCTACGAGCAGTACTTC.

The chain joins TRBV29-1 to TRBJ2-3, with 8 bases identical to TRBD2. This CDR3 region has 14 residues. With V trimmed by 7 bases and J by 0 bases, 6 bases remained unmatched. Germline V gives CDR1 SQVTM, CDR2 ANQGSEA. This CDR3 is CSGDVAGSTDTQYF. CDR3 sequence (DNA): TGCAGCGGAGACGTAGCGGGGAGCACAGATACGCAGTATTTT.

CDR3 residues: CASSPAGQGSTEAFF. CDR3 DNA sequence: TGTGCCAGCTCACCGGCGGGACAGGGGTCAACTGAAGCTTTCTTT. This sequence joins TRBV18 and TRBJ1-1; TRBD1 agrees at 10 bases. Germline CDR1 reads KGHSH; CDR2 reads LQKENI. Unmatched junction bases numbered 6, after V lost 3 bases and J lost 5 bases. The CDR3 is 15 residues long.

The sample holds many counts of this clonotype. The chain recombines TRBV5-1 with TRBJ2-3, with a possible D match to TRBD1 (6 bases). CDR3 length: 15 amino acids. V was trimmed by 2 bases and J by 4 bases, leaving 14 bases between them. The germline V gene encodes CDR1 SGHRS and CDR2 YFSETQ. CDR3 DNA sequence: TGCGCCAGCAGCTTACAGGGAGCCGGGGCAGATACGCAGTATTTT. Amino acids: CASSLQGAGADTQYF.

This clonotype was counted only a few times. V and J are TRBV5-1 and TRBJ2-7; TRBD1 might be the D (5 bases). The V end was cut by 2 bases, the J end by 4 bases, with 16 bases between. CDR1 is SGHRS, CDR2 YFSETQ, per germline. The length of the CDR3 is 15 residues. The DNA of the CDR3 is TGCGCCAGCAGCTTCCAGGGCATAGGGCCTTACGAGCAGTACTTC. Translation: CASSFQGIGPYEQYF.

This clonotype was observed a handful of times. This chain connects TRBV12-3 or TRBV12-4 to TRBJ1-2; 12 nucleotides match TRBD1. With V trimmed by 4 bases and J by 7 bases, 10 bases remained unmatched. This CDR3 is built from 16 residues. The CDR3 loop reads CASSSLPGQGAGGYTF. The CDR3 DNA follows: TGTGCCAGCAGTTCGCTCCCGGGACAGGGGGCGGGTGGCTACACCTTC.